The 13 T cell receptor beta chains below come from one sample, sequenced in a study of blood T cell repertoires in COVID-19. Produced via immunoSEQ multiplex PCR; TCRdb's table is partial and in-frame only. The repertoire consists of some 150,000 clones, with around 85% occurring once and the leading ten covering roughly 2.9%. The sample was peripheral blood. These receptors came from a man aged 50 to 59 with acute or convalescent COVID-19.

This clone was counted between two and nine times. This rearrangement joins TRBV5-1 to TRBJ2-7; 9 bases line up with TRBD1. V shed 4 bases and J 4 bases; nucleotides not matched to a gene: 9. The CDR3 has 15 residues. The germline gives CDR1 SGHRS, CDR2 YFSETQ. The CDR3 coding sequence is TGCGCCAGCAGCAACCCGGGACAGGGTGTGTACGAGCAGTACTTC. Residues: CASSNPGQGVYEQYF.

The chain employs TRBV7-3 and TRBJ2-7, with D possibly being TRBD2 (5 bases). This CDR3 spans 15 amino acids. The germline V gene has CDR1 SGHTA and CDR2 FQGTGA. V was clipped by 5 bases and J by 1 base, with 15 bases between them. The CDR3 DNA is TGTGCCAGCAGCCTATCCGGGGTGGGGTCCTACGAGCAGTACTTC. This encodes CASSLSGVGSYEQYF.

The chain recombines TRBV7-9 with TRBJ2-3, with TRBD2 matching over 7 bases. Germline loops: CDR1 SEHNR, CDR2 FQNEAQ (reference sequence). CDR3 length equals 15 residues. Losses at the gene ends were 5 bases for V and 1 base for J; bases not matched to a gene: 6. The CDR3 DNA reads as TGTGCCAGCAGCGGGTGGACTAGAGGCACAGATACGCAGTATTTT. Translated: CASSGWTRGTDTQYF.

V and J are TRBV6-5 and TRBJ2-7, with a tentative D call TRBD1 (7 bases). Germline values: CDR1 MNHEY, CDR2 SVGAGI. The CDR3 consists of 14 residues. Trimming stripped 2 bases from V and 4 bases from J, with 12 bases between. The CDR3: CASSYDRAGYEQYF. The CDR3 DNA reads as TGTGCCAGCAGTTACGACAGGGCGGGGTACGAGCAGTACTTC.

This clone was seen only once. The chain joins TRBV5-4 to TRBJ1-1; D is undetermined. The CDR3 consists of 15 residues. V lost 0 bases and J 0 bases, leaving 9 bases between the germline ends. The germline V gene has CDR1 SGHNT and CDR2 YYREEE (reference sequence). Written as DNA, the CDR3 is TGTGCCAGCAGCTTGGTTCGCAGTTTGAACACTGAAGCTTTCTTT. It translates to CASSLVRSLNTEAFF.

The chain joins TRBV13 to TRBJ2-2; 10 nucleotides line up with TRBD1. In germline, CDR1 is PRHDT, CDR2 FYEKMQ (reference sequence). V was pared by 6 bases and J by 3 bases, with 4 bases of the junction left unmatched. The CDR3 has 15 residues. CDR3 region: CASRAGTGDTGELFF. The CDR3 DNA reads TGTGCCAGCAGGGCCGGGACAGGGGACACCGGGGAGCTGTTTTTT.

This rearrangement joins TRBV7-9 to TRBJ1-2; D unclear. CDR3 length equals 12 residues. V lost 1 base and J 13 bases, leaving 13 bases between the germline ends. Germline V gives CDR1 SEHNR, CDR2 FQNEAQ (reference sequence). This chain's CDR3 is CASSLVTTRPTF. The CDR3 coding sequence is TGTGCCAGCAGCTTAGTGACAACTAGACCCACCTTC.

The rearrangement joins TRBV27 to TRBJ1-3; D remains ambiguous. V lost 5 bases, J lost 0 bases, and 14 bases lay in between. CDR1 and CDR2 (germline): MNHEY, SMNVEV (reference sequence). The CDR3 is made up of 16 amino acids. This CDR3 reads CASSPSRGISGNTIYF. The CDR3 DNA sequence: TGTGCCAGCAGTCCATCCCGCGGAATCTCTGGAAACACCATATATTTT.

This clone was counted a single time. This chain joins TRBV6-5 and TRBJ1-2; perhaps TRBD1 as D (5 bases). The V end was cut by 3 bases, the J end by 8 bases, with 13 bases between. The CDR3 spans 13 residues. Germline CDR1 MNHEY, CDR2 SVGAGI. The CDR3 nucleotides read TGTGCCAGCAGTTATAAGGGACTAAAGGGCTACACCTTC. It codes for CASSYKGLKGYTF.

This chain uses TRBV29-1 with TRBJ1-3; D is possibly TRBD1 (5 bases). There are 18 residues in the CDR3. Trimming left V 5 bases short and J 1 base short, with 24 bases between. CDR1 is SQVTM and CDR2 is ANQGSEA in the germline V gene. CDR3 in amino acids: CSVLLRGQTASSGNTIYF. For the CDR3, the DNA is TGCAGCGTTTTGTTGCGGGGTCAGACAGCCTCTTCTGGAAACACCATATATTTT.

The V call is TRBV10-2, the J call TRBJ2-3, with 14 bases aligning to TRBD2. The CDR3 runs 16 residues. Unmatched junction bases numbered 4, after V lost 6 bases and J lost 2 bases. Germline CDR1 reads WSHSY; CDR2 reads SAAADI. DNA for the CDR3: TGCGCCAGCAGAGGACTAGCGGGGGGAACCACAGATACGCAGTATTTT. Amino acids: CASRGLAGGTTDTQYF.

The rearrangement uses TRBV18 and TRBJ1-3, with D possibly TRBD1 on 5 matching bases. V lost 5 bases, J lost 4 bases, and 12 bases lay in between. CDR1 and CDR2 (germline): KGHSH, LQKENI. The CDR3 runs to 14 residues. The CDR3, as DNA: TGTGCCAGCTCATTGACAGCCTCGGGAAACACCATATATTTT. This encodes CASSLTASGNTIYF.

The chain recombines TRBV7-3 with TRBJ2-2, with 7 bases identical to TRBD2. The length of the CDR3 is 15 residues. V lost 1 base and J lost 3; bases outside the gene matches: 2. Germline V gives CDR1 SGHTA, CDR2 FQGTGA. Here the CDR3 reads CASSLISGYTGELFF. The CDR3 DNA follows: TGTGCCAGCAGCTTAATTAGCGGGTACACCGGGGAGCTGTTTTTT.